The clone carrying this T cell receptor beta chain was seen only a few times. The protocol was immunoSEQ multiplex PCR, while the TCRdb copy is restricted to in-frame clones and leaves out a portion. The data show around 30,000 clones, with about four fifths seen just once and about 20% held by the top ten. This sample is part of a study of OX40 agonist ivuxolimab in advanced cancers. The material sequenced was CD4+ or CD8+ T cells sorted from blood, taken in a trial of the OX40 agonist ivuxolimab. The sequence derives from an adult with an advanced solid tumor such as melanoma, head and neck, liver or kidney cancer.

In DNA, the CDR3 is TGTGCCAGCAGCTACTTACCGGGACTATCATACTACGAGCAGTACTTC. Translating it yields CASSYLPGLSYYEQYF. This rearrangement joins TRBV7-2 to TRBJ2-7; 7 bases fit TRBD2. With V trimmed by 4 bases and J by 3 bases, 12 bases remained unmatched. This CDR3 contains 16 residues. CDR1 is SGHTA, CDR2 FQGNSA, per germline.